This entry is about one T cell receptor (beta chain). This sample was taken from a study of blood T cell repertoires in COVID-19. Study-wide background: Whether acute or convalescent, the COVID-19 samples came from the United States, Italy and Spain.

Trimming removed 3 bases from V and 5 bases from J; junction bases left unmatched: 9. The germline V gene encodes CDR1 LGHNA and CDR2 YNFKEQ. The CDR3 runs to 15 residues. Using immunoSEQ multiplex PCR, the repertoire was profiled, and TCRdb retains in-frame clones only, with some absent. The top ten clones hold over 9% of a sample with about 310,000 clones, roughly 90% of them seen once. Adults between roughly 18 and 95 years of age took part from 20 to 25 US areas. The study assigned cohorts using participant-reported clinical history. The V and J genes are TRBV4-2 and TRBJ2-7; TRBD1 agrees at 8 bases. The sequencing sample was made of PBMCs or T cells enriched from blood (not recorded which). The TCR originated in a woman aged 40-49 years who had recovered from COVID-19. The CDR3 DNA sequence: TGTGCCAGCAGCCAGAGGACAGGGATAGTGGACGAGCAGTACTTC. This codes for CASSQRTGIVDEQYF.